Here is one TCR beta chain with its context. Its antigen remains unknown. CDR1 is SGHRS, CDR2 YFSETQ, per germline. The CDR3 runs 14 residues. From its re-call of the 5' RACE reads, TCRdb lists each CDR3 protein once, without DNA. Seen in this sample are under 600,000 distinct CDR3 sequences; the ten most common clones hold over 1.1%. This specimen comes from a study of T cells expressing NK-cell markers. The wider study: From sorted CD3+CD56+NKG2C+, CD3+CD56+NKG2C- and CD3+CD56-NKG2C+ T cells came the TCR beta repertoires. Findings and caveats of the study: Of CD8+ T cells, about 1.0-8% belonged to dominant NKG2C+ clonotypes in more than five donors. Whether expanded NKG2C+ T cell clones were HCMV-specific remained unclear. These clonotypes also led the CD3+CD56-NKG2C+ fraction in four donors.

The receptor's source is a woman between 45 and 60 years old in good health. This chain connects TRBV5-1 to TRBJ1-1. The sample comprised blood T cells: a sorted CD56 or NKG2C T cell subset, CD4+ or CD8+ T cells, or bulk PBMC T cells (not recorded which). The chain's CDR3 is CASSLEVMNTEAFF.